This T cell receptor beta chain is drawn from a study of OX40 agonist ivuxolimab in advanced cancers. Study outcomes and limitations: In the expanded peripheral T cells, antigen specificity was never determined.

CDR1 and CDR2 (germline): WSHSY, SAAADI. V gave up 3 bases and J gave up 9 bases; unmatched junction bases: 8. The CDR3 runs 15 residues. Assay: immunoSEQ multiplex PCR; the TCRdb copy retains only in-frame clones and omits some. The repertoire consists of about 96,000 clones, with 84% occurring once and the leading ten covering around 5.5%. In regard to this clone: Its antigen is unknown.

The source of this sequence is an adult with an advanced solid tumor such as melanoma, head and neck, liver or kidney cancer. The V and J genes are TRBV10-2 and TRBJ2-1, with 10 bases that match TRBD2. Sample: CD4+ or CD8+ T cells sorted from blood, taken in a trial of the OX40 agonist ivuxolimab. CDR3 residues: CASSDSSGSSGEQFF. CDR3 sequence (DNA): TGCGCCAGCAGTGATTCTAGCGGGAGTTCTGGTGAGCAGTTCTTC.